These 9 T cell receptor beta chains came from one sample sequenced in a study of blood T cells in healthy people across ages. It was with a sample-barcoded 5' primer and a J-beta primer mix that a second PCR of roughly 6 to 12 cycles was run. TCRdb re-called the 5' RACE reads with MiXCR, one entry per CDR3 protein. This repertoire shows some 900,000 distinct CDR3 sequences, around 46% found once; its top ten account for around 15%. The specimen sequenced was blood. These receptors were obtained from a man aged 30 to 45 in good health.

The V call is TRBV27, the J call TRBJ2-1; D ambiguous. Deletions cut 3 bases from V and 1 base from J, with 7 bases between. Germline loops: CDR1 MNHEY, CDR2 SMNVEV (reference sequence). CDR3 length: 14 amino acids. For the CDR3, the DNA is TGTGCCAGCAGTTTGTGGGGTTCCTACAATGAGCAGTTCTTC. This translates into CASSLWGSYNEQFF.

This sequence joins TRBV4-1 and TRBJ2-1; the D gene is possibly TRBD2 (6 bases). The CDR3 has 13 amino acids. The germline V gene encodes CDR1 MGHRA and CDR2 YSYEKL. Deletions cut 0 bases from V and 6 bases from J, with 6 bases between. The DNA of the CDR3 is TGCGCCAGCAGCCAAGAAGCGGGCAATGAGCAGTTCTTC. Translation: CASSQEAGNEQFF.

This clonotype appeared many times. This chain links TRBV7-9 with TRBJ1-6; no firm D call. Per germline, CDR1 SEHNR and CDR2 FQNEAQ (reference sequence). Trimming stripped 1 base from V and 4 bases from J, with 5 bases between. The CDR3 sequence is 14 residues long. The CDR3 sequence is CASSLEQYNSPLHF. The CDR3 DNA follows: TGTGCCAGCAGCTTAGAACAGTATAATTCACCCCTCCACTTT.

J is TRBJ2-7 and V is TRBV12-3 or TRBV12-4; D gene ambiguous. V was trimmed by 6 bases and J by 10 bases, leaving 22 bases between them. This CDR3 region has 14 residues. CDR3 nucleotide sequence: TGTGCCAGCAGACCAGGTGGGCTAGAAGAGACCCAGTACGTC. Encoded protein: CASRPGGLEETQYV.

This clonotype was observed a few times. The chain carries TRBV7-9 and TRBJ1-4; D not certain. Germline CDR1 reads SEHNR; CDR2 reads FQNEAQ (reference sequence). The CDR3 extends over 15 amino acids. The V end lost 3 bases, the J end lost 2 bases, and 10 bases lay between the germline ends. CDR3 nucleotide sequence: TGTGCCAGCAGCTTCTTTAGGGATACTAATGAAAAACTGTTTTTT. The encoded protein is CASSFFRDTNEKLFF.

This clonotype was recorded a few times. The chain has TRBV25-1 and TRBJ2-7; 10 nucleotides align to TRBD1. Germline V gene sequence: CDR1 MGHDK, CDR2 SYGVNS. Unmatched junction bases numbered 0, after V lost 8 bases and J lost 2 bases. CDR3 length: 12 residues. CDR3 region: CASGTGAYEQYF. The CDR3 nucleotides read TGTGCCAGCGGGACAGGGGCCTACGAGCAGTACTTC.

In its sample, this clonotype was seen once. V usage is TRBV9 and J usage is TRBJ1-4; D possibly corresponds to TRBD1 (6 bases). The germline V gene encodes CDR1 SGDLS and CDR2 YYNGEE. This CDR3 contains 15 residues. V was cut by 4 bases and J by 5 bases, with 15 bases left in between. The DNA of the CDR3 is TGTGCCAGCAGCCCAGGGGACGGAGCAAATGAAAAACTGTTTTTT. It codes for CASSPGDGANEKLFF.

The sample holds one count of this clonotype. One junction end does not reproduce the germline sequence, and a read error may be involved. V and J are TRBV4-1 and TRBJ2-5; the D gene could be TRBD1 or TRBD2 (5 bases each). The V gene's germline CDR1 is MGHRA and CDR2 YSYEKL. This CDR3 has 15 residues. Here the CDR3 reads CASGQVGTTQETQYF. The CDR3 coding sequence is TGCGCCAGCGGCCAAGTCGGGACCACACAAGAGACCCAGTACTTC.

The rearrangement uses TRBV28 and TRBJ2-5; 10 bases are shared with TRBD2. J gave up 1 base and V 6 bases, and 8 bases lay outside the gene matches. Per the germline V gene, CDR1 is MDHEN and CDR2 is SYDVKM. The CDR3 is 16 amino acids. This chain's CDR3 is CASSLLAGGPQETQYF. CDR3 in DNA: TGTGCCAGCAGCCTATTAGCGGGGGGTCCCCAAGAGACCCAGTACTTC.